Below, 25 T cell receptor beta chains from the same sample are listed, as sequenced in a study of blood T cells in healthy people across ages. Next came a second PCR, run for about 6 to 11 cycles, which used a sample-barcoded 5' primer along with a J-beta primer mix. MiXCR was run by TCRdb on the 5' RACE reads, yielding one entry per CDR3 protein. The sample yields some 900,000 distinct CDR3 sequences, around 46% seen once. Input material: blood. These receptors were taken from a man younger than 45 in good health.

The V gene is TRBV18, the J gene TRBJ2-5; D call uncertain. V was shortened by 0 bases and J by 1 base, with 6 bases between the two germline ends. The CDR3 is 14 residues long. Per the germline V gene, CDR1 is KGHSH and CDR2 is LQKENI. CDR3 protein: CASSPPMIQETQYF. The CDR3 bases are TGTGCCAGCTCACCACCCATGATCCAAGAGACCCAGTACTTC.

The chain recombines TRBV7-6 with TRBJ2-5, with D tentatively TRBD1 (5 bases). Germline assignment: CDR1 SGHVS and CDR2 FNYEAQ. The CDR3 covers 17 residues. Trimming shortened V by 8 bases and J by 4 bases, and 26 bases separated the two germline ends. CDR3: CASGSQGQDDYLETQYF. The DNA of the CDR3 is TGTGCCAGCGGATCCCAGGGTCAAGACGATTATCTAGAGACCCAGTACTTC.

J is TRBJ2-1 and V is TRBV11-2, with TRBD1 matching over 10 bases. The J segment lost 5 bases and the V segment lost 5 bases, leaving 3 bases of the junction unmatched. This CDR3 spans 14 amino acids. Germline assignment: CDR1 SGHAT and CDR2 FQNNGV. For the CDR3, the DNA is TGTGCCAGCAGCCGGGACAGGGGTCACAATGAGCAGTTCTTC. It yields the protein CASSRDRGHNEQFF.

CDR3 DNA sequence: TGCAGCGTTGAAGGTAACCCGGGTTCGAATGAGCAGTTCTTC. It is translated as CSVEGNPGSNEQFF. The genes are TRBV29-1 and TRBJ2-1; no firm D call. V lost 1 base and J 7 bases, leaving 14 bases between the germline ends. This CDR3 is 14 amino acids long. Germline lookup yields CDR1 SQVTM and CDR2 ANQGSEA.

This clonotype was observed a single time. The chain joins TRBV5-1 to TRBJ2-1, with 7 bases lining up with TRBD1. The better agreement between TRBJ2-7 and the DNA end casts doubt on the J call. The CDR3 sequence is 16 residues long. Germline CDR1 is SGHRS and CDR2 is YFSETQ. This chain's CDR3 is CASSPLTGLGYNEQYF. The CDR3 region has the DNA TGCGCCAGCAGCCCACTGACAGGGCTCGGTTACAATGAGCAGTACTTC.

Written as DNA, the CDR3 is TGTGCCAGCACTCCCTCTCTGGGCGGCACCGGGGAGCTGTTTTTT. This translates into CASTPSLGGTGELFF. The V and J genes are TRBV27 and TRBJ2-2, with no clear D. Germline assignment: CDR1 MNHEY and CDR2 SMNVEV (reference sequence). Trimming stripped 7 bases from V and 4 bases from J, with 16 bases between. This CDR3 region has 15 residues.

This chain connects TRBV27 to TRBJ2-7; 12 bases match TRBD2. The length of the CDR3 is 15 residues. The J segment lost 5 bases and the V segment lost 4 bases, leaving 6 bases of the junction unmatched. Germline CDR1 is MNHEY and CDR2 is SMNVEV (reference sequence). CDR3 residues: CASSSLAGGPDEQYF. In DNA, the CDR3 is TGTGCCAGCAGTTCCCTAGCGGGGGGGCCCGACGAGCAGTACTTC.

The rearrangement joins TRBV9 to TRBJ2-1, with D possibly being TRBD1 or TRBD2 (5 bases each). The CDR3 loop spans 19 amino acids. V was shortened by 2 bases and J by 0 bases, with 21 bases between the two germline ends. The germline V gene encodes CDR1 SGDLS and CDR2 YYNGEE. CDR3 loop: CASSVSLGRVMPSYNEQFF. The DNA for the CDR3 is TGTGCCAGCAGCGTCTCCTTGGGGCGGGTGATGCCCTCCTACAATGAGCAGTTCTTC.

J is TRBJ1-5 and V is TRBV6-1; 9 bases match TRBD1. Germline assignment: CDR1 MNHNS and CDR2 SASEGT. The CDR3 loop spans 15 amino acids. Unmatched junction bases numbered 4, after V lost 0 bases and J lost 7 bases. For the CDR3, the DNA is TGTGCCAGCAGTGAAGCGCCGGACAGGGGCCAGCCCCAGCATTTT. It yields the protein CASSEAPDRGQPQHF.

V usage is TRBV20-1 and J usage is TRBJ2-1, with D maybe TRBD2 (6 bases). V was cut by 4 bases and J by 5 bases, with 15 bases left in between. There are 14 residues in the CDR3. Germline CDR1 reads DFQATT; CDR2 reads SNEGSKA (reference sequence). In DNA form, the CDR3 reads TGCAGTGCTAATTCGGCGGGGAGTAACAATGAGCAGTTCTTC. Amino acids: CSANSAGSNNEQFF.

V gene TRBV20-1 combines with J gene TRBJ2-5; 9 nucleotides align to TRBD1. The CDR3 covers 14 residues. The trim removed 4 bases at V and 5 bases at J, leaving 8 bases unmatched. Germline CDR1 is DFQATT and CDR2 is SNEGSKA (reference sequence). The CDR3 coding sequence is TGCAGTGCTATCCGGGACAGGGTGGGGGAGACCCAGTACTTC. This translates into CSAIRDRVGETQYF.

The gene calls are TRBV12-3 or TRBV12-4 and TRBJ1-2; no definite D call. The CDR3 consists of 15 residues. Trimming shortened V by 2 bases and J by 0 bases, and 10 bases separated the two germline ends. This chain's CDR3 is CASSLFIESNYGYTF. The CDR3 DNA sequence: TGTGCCAGCAGTTTATTTATAGAATCTAACTATGGCTACACCTTC.

This sequence joins TRBV28 and TRBJ2-7; 8 nucleotides align to TRBD1. The J segment lost 0 bases and the V segment lost 6 bases, leaving 10 bases of the junction unmatched. The germline CDR1 and CDR2 sequences are MDHEN and SYDVKM. The CDR3 length is 16 residues. The CDR3 protein is CASSSLRDRFSYEQYF. The CDR3 coding sequence is TGTGCCAGCAGCTCCCTCCGGGACAGGTTCTCCTACGAGCAGTACTTC.

This clonotype has more than one count but fewer than ten. This chain connects TRBV6-6 to TRBJ1-1; no definite D call. The germline gives CDR1 MNHNY, CDR2 SVGAGI (reference sequence). The CDR3 totals 15 residues. V was clipped by 6 bases and J by 1 base, with 15 bases between them. DNA of the CDR3: TGTGCCAGCAGGACCGAGGACGGAACGAACACTGAAGCTTTCTTT. Its protein product is CASRTEDGTNTEAFF.

The chain uses TRBV28 and TRBJ2-5; tentative D call: TRBD1 (6 bases). The J call is in doubt because the DNA end fits TRBJ2-7 better. CDR1 is MDHEN and CDR2 is SYDVKM in the germline V gene. This CDR3 spans 13 amino acids. CDR3 region: CASEGHQRDEQYF. The CDR3, as DNA: TGTGCCAGCGAGGGACACCAAAGGGACGAGCAGTACTTC.

The chain couples TRBV10-3 to TRBJ2-7, with D possibly being TRBD1 (6 bases). The CDR3 length is 12 residues. Germline V gene sequence: CDR1 ENHRY, CDR2 SYGVKD. V lost 10 bases, J lost 4 bases, and 14 bases lay in between. The CDR3 is CATSGGPYEQYF. The CDR3 region has the DNA TGTGCCACTTCTGGGGGCCCTTACGAGCAGTACTTC.

The chain carries TRBV6-6 and TRBJ1-1; D is unclear. The V gene lost 2 bases and the J gene lost 1 base, with 8 bases spanning the gap. Germline V lookup: CDR1 MNHNY, CDR2 SVGAGI (reference sequence). The CDR3 is 14 amino acids. The CDR3 coding sequence is TGTGCCAGCAGTTACGCCACAGAGAACACTGAAGCTTTCTTT. Protein: CASSYATENTEAFF.

V and J are TRBV4-1 and TRBJ1-2, with TRBD1 as a possible D gene (5 bases). The CDR3 consists of 16 residues. Germline CDR1 MGHRA, CDR2 YSYEKL. V was pared by 1 base and J by 3 bases, with 15 bases between. The CDR3 reads CASSQGQAGYDYGYTF. The CDR3 DNA reads as TGCGCCAGCAGCCAAGGGCAGGCAGGGTATGACTATGGCTACACCTTC.

This chain joins TRBV20-1 and TRBJ2-3; 10 bases match TRBD2. The V segment lost 5 bases and the J segment 6 bases; nucleotides outside the gene matches: 5. Looked up from germline, CDR1 is DFQATT and CDR2 is SNEGSKA (reference sequence). CDR3 size: 13 residues. CDR3 amino acids: CSAGAGGRDTQYF. The CDR3 DNA sequence: TGCAGTGCTGGAGCGGGGGGGAGGGATACGCAGTATTTT.

This clonotype was counted once. The chain links TRBV6-6 to TRBJ2-5; D gene uncertain. V gave up 5 bases and J gave up 1 base, with 11 bases separating them. The CDR3 consists of 14 residues. Germline V lookup: CDR1 MNHNY, CDR2 SVGAGI (reference sequence). The CDR3 nucleotides read TGTGCCAGCAGTGTTCTGGACGGCCAAGAGACCCAGTACTTC. This codes for CASSVLDGQETQYF.

The genes are TRBV19 and TRBJ2-1; D might be TRBD1 (6 bases). Germline V gene data show CDR1 as LNHDA and CDR2 as SQIVND (reference sequence). Trimming took off 6 bases at V and 3 bases at J, with 9 bases between the two ends. This CDR3 region has 13 residues. DNA for the CDR3: TGTGCCAGTAGGCAGGGGTTCTACAATGAGCAGTTCTTC. Its translation is CASRQGFYNEQFF.

In this sample, this clonotype turned up a few times. The genes are TRBV12-3 or TRBV12-4 and TRBJ2-7; 11 bases agree with TRBD1. V was clipped by 3 bases and J by 3 bases; unmatched bases: 10. CDR3 length: 17 amino acids. CDR3: CASSFDLTGTGGYEQYF. The DNA of the CDR3 is TGTGCCAGCAGTTTCGACCTGACCGGGACAGGGGGCTACGAGCAGTACTTC.

V gene TRBV28 combines with J gene TRBJ2-7, with TRBD2 matching over 10 bases. The J segment lost 5 bases and the V segment lost 5 bases, leaving 12 bases of the junction unmatched. There are 16 residues in the CDR3. Germline V gives CDR1 MDHEN, CDR2 SYDVKM. The CDR3 nucleotides are TGTGCCAGCAGTCCAACCCCTAGCGGGGGAAGCCACGAGCAGTACTTC. Residues: CASSPTPSGGSHEQYF.

This clonotype has only a few counts. The genes are TRBV7-9 and TRBJ2-5; 9 bases match TRBD1. Germline-derived CDR1 and CDR2 are SEHNR and FQNEAQ (reference sequence). V lost 5 bases and J lost 7; bases outside the gene matches: 11. This CDR3 comprises 15 residues. CDR3 bases: TGTGCCAGCAGCGGCGGGACAGGGCCTGGAGGGACCCAGTACTTC. It translates to CASSGGTGPGGTQYF.

The chain links TRBV7-2 to TRBJ2-7, with D perhaps TRBD1 (6 bases). This CDR3 spans 14 amino acids. CDR1 is SGHTA and CDR2 is FQGNSA in the germline V gene. Trimming took off 5 bases at V and 2 bases at J, with 13 bases between the two ends. The CDR3 coding sequence is TGTGCCAGCAGCACCAGGGGCCCTACCTACGAGCAGTACTTC. Translation gives CASSTRGPTYEQYF.